One sample yielded the 9 T cell receptor beta chains listed below, sequenced in a study of CD8+CD57+ T cells in acquired aplastic anemia. The sequenced patients had an expansion of CD8+CD57+ cells seen by flow cytometry. Profiling that covered TCR beta VDJ and CDR3 relied on genomic DNA as its template. TCRdb redid the calling of the reads with MiXCR, one entry per CDR3 protein. The sample lists approximately 190,000 distinct CDR3 sequences, more than 45% seen once, with about 9.7% in the top ten. The sequenced material came from sorted CD4+, CD8+, or CD8+CD57+ T cells (not recorded which) from PBMCs. The receptors stem from a human donor with aplastic anemia.

The V gene is TRBV10-3, the J gene TRBJ2-4, with a possible D match to TRBD1 (5 bases). This CDR3 has 17 residues. Per the germline V gene, CDR1 is ENHRY and CDR2 is SYGVKD. Trimming took 2 bases from V and 0 from J, leaving 14 bases between them. The CDR3 nucleotides read TGTGCCATCAGTGAGGGGGCGCAGGGCCTAGCCAAAAACATTCAGTACTTC. This gives the protein CAISEGAQGLAKNIQYF.

Ten or more counts support this clonotype. The chain carries TRBV5-1 and TRBJ2-7, with D possibly matching TRBD2 (5 bases). CDR3 length equals 13 residues. V was trimmed by 4 bases and J by 6 bases, leaving 14 bases between them. Germline V gives CDR1 SGHRS, CDR2 YFSETQ. The CDR3 loop reads CASSPDSLAEQYF. In nucleotides, the CDR3 is TGCGCCAGCAGCCCTGATTCGCTAGCCGAGCAGTACTTC. Supplemented by reference TRBV5-1 and TRBJ2-7, the full variable domain reads KAGVTQTPRYLIKTRGQQVTLSCSPISGHRSVSWYQQTPGQGLQFLFEYFSETQRNKGNFPGRFSGRQFSNSRSEMNVSTLELGDSALYLCASSPDSLAEQYFGPGTRLTVT.

The chain has TRBV20-1 and TRBJ1-1; D unclear. The V gene lost 6 bases and the J gene lost 6 bases, with 20 bases spanning the gap. In germline, CDR1 is DFQATT, CDR2 SNEGSKA (reference sequence). The CDR3 contains 14 residues. CDR3 sequence (DNA): TGCAGTGCCTGGAGTCCATGGACTGTCTCTGAAGCTTTCTTT. Amino acid sequence: CSAWSPWTVSEAFF.

The chain carries TRBV7-3 and TRBJ1-6; D might be TRBD1 (5 bases). Trimming shortened V by 2 bases and J by 8 bases, and 10 bases separated the two germline ends. Germline V gene lookup returns CDR1 SGHTA and CDR2 FQGTGA. The CDR3 length is 14 residues. CDR3 DNA: TGTGCCAGCAGCTTAGCAGGGCGCGATTCACCCCTCCACTTT. The encoded protein is CASSLAGRDSPLHF.

The CDR3 nucleotides are TGCGCCAGCAGCTTGGGGCAGTCGAACACCGGGGAGCTGTTTTTT. Translation gives CASSLGQSNTGELFF. V gene TRBV5-1 combines with J gene TRBJ2-2; D is unclear. Trimming pared 0 bases from V and 0 bases from J, leaving 6 bases between. Germline CDR1 is SGHRS and CDR2 is YFSETQ. The CDR3 is 15 residues long.

In regard to this clonotype: This may arise from a read error, as a much more abundant clone is one base away. This sequence joins TRBV6-5 and TRBJ1-2, with a possible D match to TRBD1 (5 bases). Germline V CDR1 and CDR2: MNHEY, SVGAGI. This CDR3 is built from 15 residues. CDR3 sequence reads: CASSHSGGTNYGYTF. CDR3 DNA sequence: TGTGCCAGCAGTCACTCCGGGGGGACTAACTATGGCTACACCTTC.

The chain couples TRBV7-9 to TRBJ2-2; 11 bases agree with TRBD2. The CDR3 loop spans 15 amino acids. Losses at the gene ends were 5 bases for V and 7 bases for J; bases not matched to a gene: 6. Per germline, CDR1 SEHNR and CDR2 FQNEAQ (reference sequence). The CDR3 DNA reads TGTGCCAGCAGCCCCCCGGGACTAGCGGTCGGGGAGCTGTTTTTT. The encoded protein is CASSPPGLAVGELFF.

The chain uses TRBV30 and TRBJ1-2, with TRBD1 identical over 7 bases. Germline lookup yields CDR1 GTSNPN and CDR2 SVGIG (reference sequence). V was pared by 6 bases and J by 0 bases, with 13 bases of the junction left unmatched. The CDR3 is made up of 16 amino acids. CDR3: CACPTQGVYPNYGYTF. The CDR3 nucleotides are TGTGCCTGTCCCACGCAGGGGGTGTATCCTAACTATGGCTACACCTTC. The full variable domain, completed using reference TRBV30 and TRBJ1-2, is SQTIHQWPATLVQPVGSPLSLECTVEGTSNPNLYWYRQAAGRGLQLLFYSVGIGQISSEVPQNLSASRPQDRQFILSSKKLLLSDSGFYLCACPTQGVYPNYGYTFGSGTRLTVV.

This clonotype was seen ten or more times. The chain is built from TRBV27 and TRBJ1-5; TRBD1 matches at 7 bases. J gave up 2 bases and V 8 bases, and 9 bases lay outside the gene matches. CDR3 length: 15 amino acids. Germline V gene lookup returns CDR1 MNHEY and CDR2 SMNVEV (reference sequence). The CDR3 DNA is TGTGCCAGCCGATCTTTCGGACAGGGCAATCAGCCCCAGCATTTT. This gives the protein CASRSFGQGNQPQHF.